The 14 T cell receptor beta chains presented below share a single source sample, sequenced in a study of beta chain features in type 1 diabetes. Antigen specificity for these receptors is unknown. The study reverse transcribed the entire isolated RNA, so it sequenced expressed TCRB transcripts. TCRdb's copy holds only in-frame clones and misses some; the assay was immunoSEQ multiplex PCR. This sample has roughly 230,000 clones, with about 11% found just once. Overall study results and limits: Type 1 diabetes patients had moderately but significantly shorter TCRB CDR3s in all four CD4+ subsets.

Material for sequencing was naive CD4+ T cells from blood. Receptor source: a man aged 25-45 years with type 1 diabetes.

This clone was seen a few times. V gene TRBV30 combines with J gene TRBJ2-1; tentative D call: TRBD2 (5 bases). Trimming stripped 4 bases from V and 12 bases from J, with 13 bases between. The CDR3 is 11 residues long. CDR1 GTSNPN and CDR2 SVGIG come from the germline V gene (reference sequence). In nucleotides, the CDR3 is TGTGCCTGGAAAAGTTTAGCGATGCAGTTCTTC. The encoded protein is CAWKSLAMQFF.

This clone was counted only a few times. The V gene is TRBV4-2, the J gene TRBJ2-1, with 7 bases lining up with TRBD2. Per the germline V gene, CDR1 is LGHNA and CDR2 is YNFKEQ. The CDR3 is 15 residues long. V shed 0 bases and J 9 bases; nucleotides not matched to a gene: 8. This CDR3 is CASSQETAGRGEQFF. The CDR3 nucleotides read TGTGCCAGCAGCCAAGAAACAGCGGGGCGGGGTGAGCAGTTCTTC.

This clone showed up just a few times. This sequence joins TRBV30 and TRBJ1-5, with a weak D call TRBD1 (5 bases). The CDR3 is 13 amino acids. V gave up 1 base and J gave up 7 bases, with 11 bases separating them. From germline, CDR1 is GTSNPN and CDR2 SVGIG (reference sequence). For the CDR3, the DNA is TGTGCCTGGAGTGAAGGGGAAGGCCAGCCCCAGCATTTT. Protein sequence: CAWSEGEGQPQHF.

V gene TRBV6-5 combines with J gene TRBJ1-6; 10 nucleotides agree with TRBD1. This CDR3 has 14 residues. J was trimmed by 8 bases and V by 6 bases; bases with no gene match: 4. The germline V gene has CDR1 MNHEY and CDR2 SVGAGI. The DNA for the CDR3 is TGTGCCAGCAGCCACGGGACAGGGGATTCACCCCTCCACTTT. Translated, it gives CASSHGTGDSPLHF.

The rearrangement uses TRBV7-3 and TRBJ2-2; 9 nucleotides match TRBD1. The V gene end was trimmed by 6 bases and the J gene end by 2 bases; junction bases not matched to a gene: 10. This CDR3 spans 17 amino acids. Per germline, CDR1 SGHTA and CDR2 FQGTGA. The CDR3 region is CASRRDGTGLNTGELFF. In nucleotides, the CDR3 is TGTGCCAGCAGGAGAGACGGGACAGGGCTAAACACCGGGGAGCTGTTTTTT. The whole variable domain, remainder taken from reference TRBV7-3 and TRBJ2-2, is GAGVSQTPSNKVTEKGKYVELRCDPISGHTALYWYRQSLGQGPEFLIYFQGTGAADDSGLPNDRFFAVRPEGSVSTLKIQRTERGDSAVYLCASRRDGTGLNTGELFFGEGSRLTVL.

The table lists this clone with a count of one. The chain recombines TRBV10-3 with TRBJ1-4; 11 bases are shared with TRBD1. This CDR3 spans 15 amino acids. V lost 3 bases and J lost 7; bases outside the gene matches: 4. CDR1 ENHRY and CDR2 SYGVKD come from the germline V gene. This CDR3 is CAISDSGTGGEKLFF. CDR3 nucleotides: TGTGCCATCAGTGATTCCGGGACAGGGGGTGAAAAACTGTTTTTT.

This clone has just a few counts. The rearrangement joins TRBV15 to TRBJ1-2; no definite D call. The CDR3 sequence is 15 residues long. Germline V CDR1 and CDR2: LNHNV, YYDKDF (reference sequence). The V gene lost 0 bases and the J gene lost 2 bases, with 10 bases spanning the gap. CDR3 in DNA: TGTGCCACCAGCAGAGATCGGCGGGGAAACTATGGCTACACCTTC. Residues: CATSRDRRGNYGYTF. Using reference TRBV15 and TRBJ1-2 for the parts outside the CDR3, the full variable domain is DAMVIQNPRYQVTQFGKPVTLSCSQTLNHNVMYWYQQKSSQAPKLLFHYYDKDFNNEADTPDNFQSRRPNTSFCFLDIRSPGLGDTAMYLCATSRDRRGNYGYTFGSGTRLTVV.

This clone occurred a few times. The rearrangement joins TRBV4-3 to TRBJ2-5, with D perhaps TRBD1 (6 bases). The DNA matches TRBJ2-7 better at its end, which makes the J call doubtful. This CDR3 is 15 amino acids long. CDR1 and CDR2 (germline): LGHNA, YSLEER. The CDR3 region is CASSQIDRRSYEQYF. The CDR3 region has the DNA TGCGCCAGCAGCCAAATAGACAGGCGATCCTACGAGCAGTACTTC.

This clone was counted a few times. This sequence joins TRBV6-1 and TRBJ2-7; D might be TRBD1 (6 bases). The CDR3 runs 12 residues. The V gene's germline CDR1 is MNHNS and CDR2 SASEGT. Trimming shortened V by 5 bases and J by 7 bases, and 12 bases separated the two germline ends. CDR3 region: CASSPRGAEQYF. In nucleotides, the CDR3 is TGTGCCAGCAGTCCCAGGGGAGCGGAGCAGTACTTC.

There are a few counts of this clone. The chain carries TRBV18 and TRBJ2-1; D is ambiguous. This CDR3 spans 12 amino acids. Germline CDR1 reads KGHSH; CDR2 reads LQKENI. V dropped 3 bases and J dropped 5 bases, with 5 bases sitting between them. CDR3 residues: CASSPLDNEQFF. CDR3 DNA sequence: TGTGCCAGCTCACCCCTAGACAATGAGCAGTTCTTC. The variable domain in full, completed from reference TRBV18 and TRBJ2-1, reads NAGVMQNPRHLVRRRGQEARLRCSPMKGHSHVYWYRQLPEEGLKFMVYLQKENIIDESGMPKERFSAEFPKEGPSILRIQQVVRGDSAAYFCASSPLDNEQFFGPGTRLTVL.

The chain has TRBV19 and TRBJ1-5; possibly TRBD1 for D (5 bases). Germline CDR1 LNHDA, CDR2 SQIVND (reference sequence). The CDR3 sequence is 15 residues long. Deletions cut 4 bases from V and 0 bases from J, with 10 bases between. The CDR3 region is CASSRGFYSNQPQHF. The CDR3, as DNA: TGTGCCAGTAGTAGGGGCTTCTATAGCAATCAGCCCCAGCATTTT.

The sample holds a few counts of this clone. This rearrangement joins TRBV28 to TRBJ2-5; TRBD2 matches 8 bases. Germline V gene sequence: CDR1 MDHEN, CDR2 SYDVKM. The ends lost 9 bases at V and 2 bases at J; junction bases unmatched: 11. CDR3 length: 15 residues. DNA for the CDR3: TGTGCCAGTATGGGTGGCGGGGGGCTTCAAGAGACCCAGTACTTC. Its protein product is CASMGGGGLQETQYF.

In this sample, this clone turned up a few times. V gene TRBV4-1 combines with J gene TRBJ1-6; TRBD1 aligns across 7 bases. V was clipped by 3 bases and J by 10 bases; unmatched bases: 12. CDR1 is MGHRA, CDR2 YSYEKL, per germline. The CDR3 totals 16 residues. CDR3 in DNA: TGCGCCAGCAGCCACCTATTACAGGGGAAGGGGTCACCCCTCCACTTT. Translation: CASSHLLQGKGSPLHF.

This clone occurred a few times. This chain uses TRBV7-9 with TRBJ2-7; TRBD1 might be the D (5 bases). This CDR3 is 14 amino acids long. Trimming left V 5 bases short and J 3 bases short, with 14 bases between. CDR1 is SEHNR, CDR2 FQNEAQ, per germline (reference sequence). For the CDR3, the DNA is TGTGCCAGCAGCCCCCCATGGGGCCTCTACGAGCAGTACTTC. It codes for CASSPPWGLYEQYF.